These T cell receptor beta chains were read from a single sample in a study of blood T cell repertoires in COVID-19. This table comes from immunoSEQ multiplex PCR, and its TCRdb copy is limited to in-frame clones, with some not included. The sample has 15,000 to 20,000 clones, about nine tenths seen once. Sequenced material: peripheral blood. These receptor sequences come from a human donor in a cohort sampled during active COVID-19. The CDR3 runs from the conserved cysteine through the conserved F or W. Each record gives: V gene, J gene, clone size, D gene, CDR3 length, CDR3 DNA, CDR3 protein. The D gene is left open where the match is weak. Not every row has a clone size; where given, it reads once, few, many or a size class.

>TRBV5-6|TRBJ1-6|once|TRBD1|17
TGTGCCAGCAGCTCTCGGACAGGGTCGGGTTTTGGATCACCCCTCCACTTT
CASSSRTGSGFGSPLHF
>TRBV5-4|TRBJ1-2|.|TRBD1|15
TGTGCCAGCAGCTTGGAACAGGGGGCGATCTATGGCTACACCTTC
CASSLEQGAIYGYTF
>TRBV2|TRBJ2-7|.|TRBD1|14
TGTGCCAGTCTACAGGGGGATGCGTCCTACGAGCAGTACTTC
CASLQGDASYEQYF
>TRBV19|TRBJ1-6|once|TRBD1|17
TGTGCCAGTAGTATAGGCAGACAGGGAGAGTTTATTTCACCCCTCCACTTT
CASSIGRQGEFISPLHF
>TRBV9|TRBJ2-3|.|.|15
TGTGCCAGCAGCGTAGGCTCGGGAGTTGTAGATACGCAGTATTTT
CASSVGSGVVDTQYF
>TRBV4-3|TRBJ1-2|.|TRBD1|16
TGCGCCAGCAGCTCTACGGGGACAGCCGAGAACTATGGCTACACCTTC
CASSSTGTAENYGYTF
>TRBV7-9|TRBJ2-7|few|TRBD2|14
TGTGCCAGCAGCCCGACCGGGACTACCTACGAGCAGTACTTC
CASSPTGTTYEQYF
>TRBV7-3|TRBJ1-2|.|TRBD1|16
TGTGCCAGCAGCTTAACCTTGGGACAGGGGAACTATGGCTACACCTTC
CASSLTLGQGNYGYTF
>TRBV3-1/TRBV3-2|TRBJ2-5|.|.|14
TGTGCCAGCAGCCAAGATGCAGTTCAAGAGACCCAGTACTTC
CASSQDAVQETQYF
>TRBV6-1|TRBJ1-5|.|.|14
TGTGCCAGCAGTGAAAGGAGGGGTGATCAGCCCCAGCATTTT
CASSERRGDQPQHF
>TRBV19|TRBJ2-2|.|TRBD1|14
TGTGCCAGTAGTATAGAACAGGGGACCGGGGAGCTGTTTTTT
CASSIEQGTGELFF
>TRBV12-3/TRBV12-4|TRBJ2-5|.|.|13
TGTGCCAGCAGTCCTTTGGGGCCTAGGGCCCAGTACTTC
CASSPLGPRAQYF
>TRBV6-5|TRBJ1-6|.|.|15
TGTGCCAGCAGTTACTCTGGCAGCACAGCTTCACCCCTCCACTTT
CASSYSGSTASPLHF
>TRBV5-6|TRBJ2-6|.|.|16
TGTGCCAGCAGCTTTAGGCGGCGCTCTGGGGCCAACGTCCTGACTTTC
CASSFRRRSGANVLTF
>TRBV2|TRBJ2-3|.|.|13
TGTGCCAGCAGTGGGGCAGGGGCAGATACGCAGTATTTT
CASSGAGADTQYF
>TRBV11-3|TRBJ2-7|.|TRBD1|16
TGTGCCAGCAGCTTAGTAGGCCGACAGGGCTTGGGGGAGCAGTACTTC
CASSLVGRQGLGEQYF
>TRBV2|TRBJ2-6|.|.|13
TGTGCCAGCGGAGGATCTCAGGCCAACGTCCTGACTTTC
CASGGSQANVLTF
>TRBV18|TRBJ2-3|.|TRBD2|17
TGTGCCAGCTCACTACTTCCACGGGGGGGGAATACAGATACGCAGTATTTT
CASSLLPRGGNTDTQYF
>TRBV4-2|TRBJ1-2|.|TRBD1|14
TGTGCCAGCAGCCAAACGACAGGGGGCTATGGCTACACCTTC
CASSQTTGGYGYTF
>TRBV19|TRBJ1-5|.|TRBD1|14
TGTGCCAGTAGTATAGTTACAGGGGTTCAGCCCCAGCATTTT
CASSIVTGVQPQHF
>TRBV11-2|TRBJ1-1|.|.|11
TGTGCCAGCAGATCAGGGATTGAAGCTTTCTTT
CASRSGIEAFF
>TRBV5-1|TRBJ1-3|.|.|16
TGCGCCAGCAGCTTGGCGGCGGGAGGGCCTGGAAACACCATATATTTT
CASSLAAGGPGNTIYF
>TRBV7-2|TRBJ2-2|.|.|15
TGTGCCAGCAGCTTAGTGGGACTTGGGGGCGGGGAGCTGTTTTTT
CASSLVGLGGGELFF
>TRBV19|TRBJ1-5|.|TRBD1|15
TGTGCCAGTAGTATCTACAGGGGATCAGGGCAGCCCCAGCATTTT
CASSIYRGSGQPQHF
>TRBV5-6|TRBJ2-3|.|TRBD2|17
TGTGCCAGCAGCTTACTTTCTAGCGGGAGTGGCGCAGATACGCAGTATTTT
CASSLLSSGSGADTQYF
>TRBV3-1/TRBV3-2|TRBJ2-1|once|.|15
TGTGCCAGCAGCCAAGACCCGGGATCCTACAATGAGCAGTTCTTC
CASSQDPGSYNEQFF
>TRBV9|TRBJ2-3|once|TRBD2|16
TGTGCCAGCAGCCCTAGCGGGGACCATAGCACAGATACGCAGTATTTT
CASSPSGDHSTDTQYF
>TRBV19|TRBJ2-4|.|TRBD1|12
TGTGCCAGTAGTATCCCAGGGGGCATTCAGTACTTC
CASSIPGGIQYF
>TRBV11-3|TRBJ2-1|once|TRBD2|17
TGTGCCAGCAGCCCTCACAAGCGGGAGGACAGCTACAATGAGCAGTTCTTC
CASSPHKREDSYNEQFF
>TRBV3-1/TRBV3-2|TRBJ2-5|.|TRBD2|16
TGTGCCAGCAGCCGGTCCCTAGCGGGCCTTCAAGAGACCCAGTACTTC
CASSRSLAGLQETQYF
>TRBV7-9|TRBJ2-7|.|TRBD1|16
TGTGCCAGCAGCCTAATAACCGGGACAGGGTCATACGAGCAGTACTTC
CASSLITGTGSYEQYF
>TRBV5-6|TRBJ2-1|.|TRBD2|15
TGTGCCAGCAGCCCATGGGTAGCGGGAGCCGGGGAGCAGTTCTTC
CASSPWVAGAGEQFF
>TRBV5-4|TRBJ2-2|.|TRBD2|20
TGTGCCAGCAGCTTTGGTGGGAGAGGGACTAGCGGGAGAAACACCGGGGAGCTGTTTTTT
CASSFGGRGTSGRNTGELFF
>TRBV3-1/TRBV3-2|TRBJ1-4|.|.|14
TGTGCCAGCAGCCCCCGGGACTCAGGGGAAAAACTGTTTTTT
CASSPRDSGEKLFF
>TRBV27|TRBJ2-7|.|TRBD1|15
TGTGCCAGCAGTTCCCCCGGGACAGGGAGATACGAGCAGTACTTC
CASSSPGTGRYEQYF
>TRBV19|TRBJ1-2|.|.|16
TGTGCCAGTAGTATTGGTCAGGGTTTACTTAACTATGGCTACACCTTC
CASSIGQGLLNYGYTF
>TRBV19|TRBJ2-4|.|.|12
TGTGCCAGCGGGGAGCCCAAAAACATTCAGTACTTC
CASGEPKNIQYF
>TRBV14|TRBJ1-2|.|.|16
TGTGCCAGCAGCCAACGGGCAGGGGCCGCTAACTATGGCTACACCTTC
CASSQRAGAANYGYTF
>TRBV19|TRBJ2-5|.|.|14
TGTGCCAGTAGTATTCTTGGGGGGCAAGAGACCCAGTACTTC
CASSILGGQETQYF
>TRBV27|TRBJ2-1|.|.|14
TGTGCCAGTGCCCAGGGGAGCTCCTACAATGAGCAGTTCTTC
CASAQGSSYNEQFF
>TRBV9|TRBJ1-1|once|.|14
TGTGCCAGCAGCGCAGGACTTGGGAACACTGAAGCTTTCTTT
CASSAGLGNTEAFF
>TRBV28|TRBJ2-7|.|.|10
TGTGCCAGCAGTTCGGGGAAGCAGTACTTC
CASSSGKQYF
>TRBV7-2|TRBJ1-5|few|TRBD1|15
TGTGCCAGCAGCCCCGGGACAGGGGGCTTTCAGCCCCAGCATTTT
CASSPGTGGFQPQHF
>TRBV19|TRBJ1-1|.|TRBD1|18
TGTGCCAGTAGCGACCTTCCGGGACAGGGAAGCGAGAACACTGAAGCTTTCTTT
CASSDLPGQGSENTEAFF